One sample yielded the 19 T cell receptor beta chains listed below, sequenced in a study of blood T cell repertoires in COVID-19. Here immunoSEQ multiplex PCR was the method, and the copy in TCRdb shows in-frame clones only, minus some. The sample lists roughly 140,000 clones, 88% occurring once. The specimen was PBMCs or T cells enriched from blood (not recorded which). Receptors were obtained from a young woman with acute COVID-19.

CDR3 sequence reads: CASSLESGYGYTF. The CDR3 nucleotides read TGTGCCAGCAGCTTAGAGTCCGGCTATGGCTACACCTTC. V usage is TRBV7-9 and J usage is TRBJ1-2; no clear D gene. The CDR3 totals 13 residues. CDR1 and CDR2 from the germline V gene are SEHNR and FQNEAQ (reference sequence). V lost 1 base and J 4 bases, leaving 7 bases between the germline ends.

The J gene is TRBJ2-4, the V gene TRBV18; possible D gene TRBD2, 5 bases. The CDR3 consists of 16 residues. Germline V gene sequence: CDR1 KGHSH, CDR2 LQKENI. Deletions cut 1 base from V and 0 bases from J, with 10 bases between. CDR3 sequence reads: CASSPQGALAKNIQYF. The CDR3 DNA reads as TGTGCCAGCTCACCACAGGGAGCACTAGCCAAAAACATTCAGTACTTC. Combining the CDR3 with reference TRBV18 and TRBJ2-4 gives the whole variable domain NAGVMQNPRHLVRRRGQEARLRCSPMKGHSHVYWYRQLPEEGLKFMVYLQKENIIDESGMPKERFSAEFPKEGPSILRIQQVVRGDSAAYFCASSPQGALAKNIQYFGAGTRLSVL.

A few counts support this clone. The chain recombines TRBV19 with TRBJ2-1; the D gene is possibly TRBD1 (6 bases). With 7 bases removed from V and 9 bases from J, the gap between germline ends came to 13 bases. The germline CDR1 and CDR2 sequences are LNHDA and SQIVND (reference sequence). The CDR3 totals 12 residues. CDR3 coding DNA: TGTGCCAGTAAAACAGGGTCAACTGAGCAGTTCTTC. Translating it yields CASKTGSTEQFF.

This rearrangement joins TRBV6-5 to TRBJ2-2; tentative D call: TRBD2 (5 bases). The germline gives CDR1 MNHEY, CDR2 SVGAGI. The ends were cut back, 5 bases at V and 6 bases at J, with 10 bases in the middle. This CDR3 comprises 13 residues. The DNA of the CDR3 is TGTGCCAGCAGTCGAACGGGATCCGGGGAGCTGTTTTTT. It translates to CASSRTGSGELFF.

The chain joins TRBV28 to TRBJ1-2; tentatively, D is TRBD1 (6 bases). The CDR3 is made up of 13 amino acids. V was cut by 2 bases and J by 4 bases, with 8 bases left in between. CDR1 MDHEN and CDR2 SYDVKM come from the germline V gene. The CDR3 DNA reads TGTGCCAGCAGTTTAAGGGGGAGCTATGGCTACACCTTC. The encoded protein is CASSLRGSYGYTF.

The chain recombines TRBV30 with TRBJ1-1; possibly TRBD1 for D (5 bases). This CDR3 is 13 amino acids long. Germline V gene data show CDR1 as GTSNPN and CDR2 as SVGIG (reference sequence). V lost 4 bases, J lost 1 base, and 10 bases lay in between. CDR3 protein: CAWTFQGNTEAFF. For the CDR3, the DNA is TGTGCCTGGACTTTCCAGGGGAACACTGAAGCTTTCTTT.

The chain has TRBV28 and TRBJ1-2, with a tentative D call TRBD1 (6 bases). Germline V CDR1 and CDR2: MDHEN, SYDVKM. With 4 bases removed from V and 8 bases from J, the gap between germline ends came to 14 bases. The CDR3 is made up of 13 amino acids. The CDR3 nucleotides are TGTGCCAGCAGTTCCACACAGGGACGGGGCTACACCTTC. Amino acid sequence: CASSSTQGRGYTF.

The chain uses TRBV6-2 or TRBV6-3 and TRBJ1-1; TRBD1 aligns across 9 bases. V shed 0 bases, J shed 1 base, and the junction held 9 bases outside the gene matches. The CDR3 has 18 residues. CDR1 MNHEY and CDR2 SVGEGT come from the germline V gene. CDR3 region: CASSYSRDRAKRNTEAFF. The CDR3 region has the DNA TGTGCCAGCAGTTACTCTAGGGACAGGGCGAAACGGAACACTGAAGCTTTCTTT.

The CDR3: CASSFGLNSGELFF. CDR3 sequence (DNA): TGTGCCAGCAGTTTCGGACTAAATTCCGGGGAGCTGTTTTTT. This chain uses TRBV28 with TRBJ2-2, with D possibly matching TRBD2 (6 bases). CDR3 size: 14 residues. Germline V lookup: CDR1 MDHEN, CDR2 SYDVKM. Deletions cut 3 bases from V and 6 bases from J, with 11 bases between.

This chain joins TRBV5-1 and TRBJ2-5, with D unresolved. Germline CDR1 SGHRS, CDR2 YFSETQ. The CDR3 consists of 12 residues. Trimming took off 1 base at V and 3 bases at J, with 4 bases between the two ends. The CDR3 protein is CASSLPEETQYF. For the CDR3, the DNA is TGCGCCAGCAGCTTGCCCGAAGAGACCCAGTACTTC.

CDR3 coding DNA: TGTGCCAGCAGTGAAAGCAGGGGGAATCAGCCCCAGCATTTT. Its translation: CASSESRGNQPQHF. This chain uses TRBV6-1 with TRBJ1-5; 7 bases fit TRBD1. With 2 bases clipped from V and 4 bases from J, the junction kept 2 bases outside the gene matches. The germline CDR1 and CDR2 sequences are MNHNS and SASEGT. CDR3 length: 14 amino acids.

The rearrangement links TRBV29-1 to TRBJ2-2; no firm D call. V was clipped by 4 bases and J by 0 bases, with 6 bases between them. Per the germline V gene, CDR1 is SQVTM and CDR2 is ANQGSEA. The CDR3 runs to 13 residues. The CDR3 protein is CSVARANTGELFF. For the CDR3, the DNA is TGCAGCGTTGCCCGAGCGAACACCGGGGAGCTGTTTTTT.

The chain combines TRBV16 with TRBJ2-7; 8 bases are a match to TRBD1. V was clipped by 0 bases and J by 4 bases; unmatched bases: 5. Germline CDR1 KGHSY, CDR2 FQNENV. This CDR3 comprises 15 residues. CDR3 protein: CASSQSGQGAYEQYF. The CDR3 DNA sequence: TGTGCCAGCAGCCAATCCGGGCAGGGGGCTTACGAGCAGTACTTC.

CDR3 sequence: CASSFAMAVGELFF. CDR3 DNA: TGTGCCAGCAGTTTCGCAATGGCGGTTGGGGAGCTGTTTTTT. The V call is TRBV28, the J call TRBJ2-2; no clear D gene. CDR3 length: 14 amino acids. The V end was cut by 3 bases, the J end by 8 bases, with 13 bases between. The germline CDR1 and CDR2 sequences are MDHEN and SYDVKM.

This clone was detected only a few times. V is TRBV18 and J is TRBJ2-1; TRBD1 might be the D (5 bases). Germline V CDR1 and CDR2: KGHSH, LQKENI. CDR3 length: 15 residues. The V end lost 8 bases, the J end lost 0 bases, and 14 bases lay between the germline ends. The CDR3 here is CASRQGVNSYNEQFF. CDR3 DNA sequence: TGTGCCAGCCGGCAAGGGGTTAACTCCTACAATGAGCAGTTCTTC.

V and J are TRBV2 and TRBJ2-1, with D hard to call. Per germline, CDR1 SNHLY and CDR2 FYNNEI. This CDR3 region has 10 residues. V was clipped by 11 bases and J by 12 bases, with 14 bases between them. The CDR3 here is CAGMTPGQFF. CDR3 in DNA: TGTGCCGGAATGACCCCGGGGCAGTTCTTC.

This clone was found once. The rearrangement joins TRBV7-9 to TRBJ2-1; TRBD2 aligns across 10 bases. The V and J ends lost 2 bases and 3 bases, in that order; junction bases with no gene match: 10. The CDR3 sequence is 18 residues long. Germline CDR1 is SEHNR and CDR2 is FQNEAQ (reference sequence). For the CDR3, the DNA is TGTGCCAGCAGCTTAAGAGGTATGGGACTAGCGAGCTACAATGAGCAGTTCTTC. This gives the protein CASSLRGMGLASYNEQFF.

The J gene is TRBJ2-1, the V gene TRBV11-2; unclear D gene. V was shortened by 5 bases and J by 6 bases, with 11 bases between the two germline ends. Germline assignment: CDR1 SGHAT and CDR2 FQNNGV. The CDR3 loop spans 13 amino acids. For the CDR3, the DNA is TGTGCCAGCAGCCTCTTCTCGGTCAATGAGCAGTTCTTC. Protein product: CASSLFSVNEQFF.

V and J are TRBV24-1 and TRBJ2-1; 12 nucleotides agree with TRBD2. The CDR3 loop spans 16 amino acids. The V gene end was trimmed by 3 bases and the J gene end by 8 bases; junction bases not matched to a gene: 7. Germline CDR1 reads KGHDR; CDR2 reads SFDVKD. The CDR3 DNA reads as TGTGCCACCAGTGATGGGACTAGCGGGTTTTTCGATGAGCAGTTCTTC. This gives the protein CATSDGTSGFFDEQFF.